This entry lists 10 T cell receptor beta chains sequenced from one sample in a study of shared clonotypes between healthy human individuals. Clones were sequenced by immunoSEQ multiplex PCR, and TCRdb holds only the in-frame ones, with some missing. The sample consists of around 2.3 million clones, about 94% of them appearing once. Sequences were obtained from naive CD4+ T cells sorted from blood. Subset: CD45RA+ positively selected. The receptors originated from a man aged 18-30 years in good health.

The chain couples TRBV2 to TRBJ1-5, with D possibly TRBD1 on 5 matching bases. Germline CDR1 and CDR2: SNHLY and FYNNEI. V was clipped by 6 bases and J by 6 bases, with 9 bases between them. The CDR3 consists of 12 residues. The CDR3 DNA reads as TGTGCCAGCAGGCAGGGAACTCAGCCCCAGCATTTT. Translated: CASRQGTQPQHF.

The V call is TRBV6-6, the J call TRBJ1-1; D call uncertain. The CDR3 sequence is 13 residues long. In germline, CDR1 is MNHNY, CDR2 SVGAGI (reference sequence). V was pared by 11 bases and J by 2 bases, with 15 bases between. The CDR3 is CAGSPGSNTEAFF. The CDR3 nucleotides are TGTGCCGGGAGTCCGGGATCCAACACTGAAGCTTTCTTT.

Details on this clone: Different DNA sequences within this sample yield the same CDR3. The chain carries TRBV5-1 and TRBJ2-1; 7 bases are shared with TRBD2. The V segment lost 4 bases and the J segment 0 bases; nucleotides outside the gene matches: 4. The CDR3 has 15 residues. Germline V lookup: CDR1 SGHRS, CDR2 YFSETQ. DNA of the CDR3: TGCGCCAGCAGCAGCGGGACTGGCTCCTACAATGAGCAGTTCTTC. Its translation: CASSSGTGSYNEQFF. The full variable domain, with the rest looked up from reference TRBV5-1 and TRBJ2-1, is KAGVTQTPRYLIKTRGQQVTLSCSPISGHRSVSWYQQTPGQGLQFLFEYFSETQRNKGNFPGRFSGRQFSNSRSEMNVSTLELGDSALYLCASSSGTGSYNEQFFGPGTRLTVL.

This clone was counted only a few times. The chain is built from TRBV5-2 and TRBJ1-2. TRBV5-2 is described as a pseudogene. This CDR3 comprises 14 residues. The CDR3 sequence is CASNRVRKTYGYTF. The CDR3 nucleotides read TGTGCCAGCAATCGAGTACGAAAGACCTATGGCTACACCTTC.

The rearrangement links TRBV4-2 to TRBJ2-3, with 9 bases identical to TRBD1. Trimming at V came to 4 bases and at J to 4 bases, leaving 3 bases not matched to a gene. Germline CDR1 and CDR2: LGHNA and YNFKEQ. The CDR3 loop spans 14 amino acids. CDR3 DNA: TGTGCCAGCAGCCCAAGACAGGGGGCAGATACGCAGTATTTT. Its protein product is CASSPRQGADTQYF.

As concerns this clone: A junction end diverges from the germline sequence, so it may reflect a read error. The CDR3 DNA reads TGTGCCAGCAGTTACTCGAAAGATGAGCACTTCTTC. Protein product: CASSYSKDEHFF. This sequence joins TRBV6-6 and TRBJ2-1; D call uncertain. CDR3 length equals 12 residues. Germline V gives CDR1 MNHNY, CDR2 SVGAGI (reference sequence).

The chain couples TRBV12-5 to TRBJ2-5; 12 nucleotides align to TRBD2. This CDR3 has 18 amino acids. V was clipped by 0 bases and J by 5 bases; unmatched bases: 10. The germline CDR1 and CDR2 sequences are LGHNT and FRNRAP. The CDR3 nucleotides are TGTGCTAGTGGTTTGGTACTAGCGGGAGGCCTTTTCGGGGAGACCCAGTACTTC. This codes for CASGLVLAGGLFGETQYF.

The chain is built from TRBV7-3 and TRBJ2-7; D is possibly TRBD1 or TRBD2 (5 bases each). From germline, CDR1 is SGHTA and CDR2 FQGTGA. The CDR3 runs 13 residues. V was clipped by 3 bases and J by 5 bases, with 11 bases between them. The CDR3 spells CASSLTRGDEQYF. For the CDR3, the DNA is TGTGCCAGCAGCTTGACACGAGGGGACGAGCAGTACTTC.

This chain connects TRBV30 to TRBJ2-4, with D perhaps matching TRBD2 (5 bases). CDR3 length equals 13 residues. In germline, CDR1 is GTSNPN, CDR2 SVGIG (reference sequence). In nucleotides, the CDR3 is TGTGGGGCCGGGGTCCTTGGAAGAAACATTCAGTACTTC. Its protein product is CGAGVLGRNIQYF.

The rearrangement uses TRBV5-6 and TRBJ1-3, with 7 bases identical to TRBD1. V lost 0 bases and J lost 0; bases outside the gene matches: 0. The germline gives CDR1 SGHDT, CDR2 YYEEEE. The CDR3 sequence is 15 residues long. The CDR3 DNA sequence: TGTGCCAGCAGCTTGGGGGACAGCTCTGGAAACACCATATATTTT. Translation: CASSLGDSSGNTIYF.